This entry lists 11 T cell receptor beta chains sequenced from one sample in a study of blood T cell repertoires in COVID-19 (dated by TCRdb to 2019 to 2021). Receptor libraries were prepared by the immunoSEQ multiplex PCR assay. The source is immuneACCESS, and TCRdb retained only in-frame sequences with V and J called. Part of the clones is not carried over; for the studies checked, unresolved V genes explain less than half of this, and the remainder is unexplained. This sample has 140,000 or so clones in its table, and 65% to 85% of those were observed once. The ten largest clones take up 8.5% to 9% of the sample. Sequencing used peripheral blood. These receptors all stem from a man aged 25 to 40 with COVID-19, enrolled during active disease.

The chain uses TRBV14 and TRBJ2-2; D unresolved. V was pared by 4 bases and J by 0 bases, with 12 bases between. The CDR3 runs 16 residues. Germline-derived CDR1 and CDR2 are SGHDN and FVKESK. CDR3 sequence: CASSPSKIANTGELFF. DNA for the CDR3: TGTGCCAGCAGCCCCTCTAAGATCGCGAACACCGGGGAGCTGTTTTTT.

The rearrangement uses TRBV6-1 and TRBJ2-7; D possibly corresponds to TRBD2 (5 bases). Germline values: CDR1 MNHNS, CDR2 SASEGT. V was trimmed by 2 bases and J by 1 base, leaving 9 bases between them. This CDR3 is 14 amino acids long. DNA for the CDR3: TGTGCCAGCAGTGAAATTCGGGGATCCTACGAGCAGTACTTC. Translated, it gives CASSEIRGSYEQYF.

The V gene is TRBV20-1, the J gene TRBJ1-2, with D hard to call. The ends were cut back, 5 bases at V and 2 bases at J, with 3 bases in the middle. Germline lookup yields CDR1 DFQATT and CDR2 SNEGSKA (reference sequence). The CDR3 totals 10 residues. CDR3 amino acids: CSAPNYGYTF. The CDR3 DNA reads TGCAGTGCTCCAAACTATGGCTACACCTTC.

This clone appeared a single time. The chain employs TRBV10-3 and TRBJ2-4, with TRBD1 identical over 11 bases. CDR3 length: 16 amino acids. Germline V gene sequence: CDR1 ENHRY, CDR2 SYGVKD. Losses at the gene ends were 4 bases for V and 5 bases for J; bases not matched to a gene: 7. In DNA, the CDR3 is TGTGCCATCAGTGGGACAGGGGGCGTAGGGGAAAACATTCAGTACTTC. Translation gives CAISGTGGVGENIQYF.

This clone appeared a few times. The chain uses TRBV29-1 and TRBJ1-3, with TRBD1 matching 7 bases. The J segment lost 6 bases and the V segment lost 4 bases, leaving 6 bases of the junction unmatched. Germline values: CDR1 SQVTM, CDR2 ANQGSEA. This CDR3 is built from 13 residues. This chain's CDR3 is CSVGSRGLNTIYF. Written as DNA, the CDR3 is TGCAGCGTTGGGTCGAGGGGGCTAAACACCATATATTTT. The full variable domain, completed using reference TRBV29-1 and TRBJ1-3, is SAVISQKPSRDICQRGTSLTIQCQVDSQVTMMFWYRQQPGQSLTLIATANQGSEATYESGFVIDKFPISRPNLTFSTLTVSNMSPEDSSIYLCSVGSRGLNTIYFGEGSWLTVV.

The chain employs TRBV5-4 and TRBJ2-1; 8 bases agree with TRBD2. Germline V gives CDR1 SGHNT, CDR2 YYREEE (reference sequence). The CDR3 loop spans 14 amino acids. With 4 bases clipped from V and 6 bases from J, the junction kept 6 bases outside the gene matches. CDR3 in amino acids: CASSPQRELNEQFF. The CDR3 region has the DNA TGTGCCAGCAGCCCCCAGCGGGAGCTCAATGAGCAGTTCTTC.

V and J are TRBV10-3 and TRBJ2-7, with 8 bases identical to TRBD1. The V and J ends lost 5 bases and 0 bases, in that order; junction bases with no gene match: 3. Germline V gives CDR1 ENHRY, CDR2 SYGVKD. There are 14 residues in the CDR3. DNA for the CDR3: TGTGCCATCAGTCGGACAGGGAGCTCCTACGAGCAGTACTTC. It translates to CAISRTGSSYEQYF.

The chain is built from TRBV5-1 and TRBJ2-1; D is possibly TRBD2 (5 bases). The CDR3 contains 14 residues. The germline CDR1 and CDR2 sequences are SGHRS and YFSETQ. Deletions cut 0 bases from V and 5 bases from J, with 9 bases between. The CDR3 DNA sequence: TGCGCCAGCAGCTTGGATGGGCGGGACAATGAGCAGTTCTTC. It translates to CASSLDGRDNEQFF. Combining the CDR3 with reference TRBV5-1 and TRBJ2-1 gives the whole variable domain KAGVTQTPRYLIKTRGQQVTLSCSPISGHRSVSWYQQTPGQGLQFLFEYFSETQRNKGNFPGRFSGRQFSNSRSEMNVSTLELGDSALYLCASSLDGRDNEQFFGPGTRLTVL.

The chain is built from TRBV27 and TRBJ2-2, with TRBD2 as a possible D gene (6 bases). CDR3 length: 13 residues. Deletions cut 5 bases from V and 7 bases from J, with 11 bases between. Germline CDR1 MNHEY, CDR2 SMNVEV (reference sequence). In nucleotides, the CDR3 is TGTGCCAGCAGTGCCCTAGCGAACGGGGAGCTGTTTTTT. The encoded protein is CASSALANGELFF.

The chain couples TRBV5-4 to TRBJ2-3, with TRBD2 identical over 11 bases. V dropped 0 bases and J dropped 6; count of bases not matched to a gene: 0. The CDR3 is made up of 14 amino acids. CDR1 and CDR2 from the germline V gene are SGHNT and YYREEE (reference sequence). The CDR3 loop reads CASSLGTSGDTQYF. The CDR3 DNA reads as TGTGCCAGCAGCTTGGGGACTAGCGGGGATACGCAGTATTTT.

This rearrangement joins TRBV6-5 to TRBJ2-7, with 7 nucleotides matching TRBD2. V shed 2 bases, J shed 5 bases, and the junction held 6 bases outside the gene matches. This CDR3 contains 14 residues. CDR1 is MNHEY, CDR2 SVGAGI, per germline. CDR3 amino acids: CASSYRAGDDEQYF. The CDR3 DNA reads TGTGCCAGCAGTTACAGGGCGGGAGACGACGAGCAGTACTTC.